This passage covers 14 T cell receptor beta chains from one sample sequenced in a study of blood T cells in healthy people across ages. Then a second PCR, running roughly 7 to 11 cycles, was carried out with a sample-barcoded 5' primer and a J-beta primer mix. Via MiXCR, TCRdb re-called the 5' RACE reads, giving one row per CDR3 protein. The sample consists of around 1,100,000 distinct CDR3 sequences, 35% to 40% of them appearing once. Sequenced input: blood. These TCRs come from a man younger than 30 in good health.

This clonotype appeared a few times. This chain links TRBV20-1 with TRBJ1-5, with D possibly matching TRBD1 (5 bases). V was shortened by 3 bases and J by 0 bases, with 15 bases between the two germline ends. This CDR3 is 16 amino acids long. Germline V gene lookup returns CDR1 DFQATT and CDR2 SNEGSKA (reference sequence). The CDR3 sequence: CSASRRGQISNQPQHF. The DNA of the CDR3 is TGCAGTGCTAGTAGACGGGGCCAGATTAGCAATCAGCCCCAGCATTTT.

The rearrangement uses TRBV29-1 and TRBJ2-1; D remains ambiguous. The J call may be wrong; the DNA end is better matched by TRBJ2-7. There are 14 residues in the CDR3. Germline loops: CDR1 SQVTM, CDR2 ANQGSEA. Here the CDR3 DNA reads TGCAGCGTCGGGCCCCGCCTCTCCTACAATGAGCAGTACTTC. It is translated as CSVGPRLSYNEQYF.

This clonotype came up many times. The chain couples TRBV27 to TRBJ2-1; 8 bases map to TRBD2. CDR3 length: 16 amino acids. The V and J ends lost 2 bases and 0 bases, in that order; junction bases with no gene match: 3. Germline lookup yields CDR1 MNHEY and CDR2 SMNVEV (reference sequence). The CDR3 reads CASSLEGTSSYNEQFF. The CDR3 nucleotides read TGTGCCAGCAGTTTAGAGGGGACTAGCTCCTACAATGAGCAGTTCTTC.

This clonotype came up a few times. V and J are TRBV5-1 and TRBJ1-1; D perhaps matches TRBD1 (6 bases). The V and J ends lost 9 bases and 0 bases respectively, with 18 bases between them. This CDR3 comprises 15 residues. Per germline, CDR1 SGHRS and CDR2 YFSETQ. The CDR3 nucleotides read TGCGCCACCGCAAGAACCACAGGGCTGAACACTGAAGCTTTCTTT. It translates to CATARTTGLNTEAFF.

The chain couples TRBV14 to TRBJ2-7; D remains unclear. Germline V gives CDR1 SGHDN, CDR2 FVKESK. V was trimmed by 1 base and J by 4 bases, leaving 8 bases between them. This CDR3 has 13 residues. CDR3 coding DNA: TGTGCCAGCAGCCAAGGACTGTTTTACGAGCAGTACTTC. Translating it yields CASSQGLFYEQYF.

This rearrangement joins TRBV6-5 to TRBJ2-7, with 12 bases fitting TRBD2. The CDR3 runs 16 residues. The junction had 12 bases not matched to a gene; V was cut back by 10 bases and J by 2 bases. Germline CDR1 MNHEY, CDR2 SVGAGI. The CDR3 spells CATIYRLAGETYEQYF. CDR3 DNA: TGTGCCACCATTTACCGACTAGCGGGGGAGACCTACGAGCAGTACTTC.

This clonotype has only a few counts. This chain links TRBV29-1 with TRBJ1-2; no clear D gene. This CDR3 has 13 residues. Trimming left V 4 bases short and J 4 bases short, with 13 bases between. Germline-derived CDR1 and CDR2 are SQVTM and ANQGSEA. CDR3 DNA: TGCAGCGTTGTAAGAGGAGGGTTCTATGGCTACACCTTC. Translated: CSVVRGGFYGYTF.

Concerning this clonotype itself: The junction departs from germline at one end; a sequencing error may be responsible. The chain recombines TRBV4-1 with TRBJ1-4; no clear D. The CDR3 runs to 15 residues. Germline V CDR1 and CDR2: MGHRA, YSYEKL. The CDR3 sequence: CASNQLRWQNEKLFF. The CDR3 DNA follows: TGCGCCAGCAACCAACTACGGTGGCAGAATGAAAAACTGTTTTTT.

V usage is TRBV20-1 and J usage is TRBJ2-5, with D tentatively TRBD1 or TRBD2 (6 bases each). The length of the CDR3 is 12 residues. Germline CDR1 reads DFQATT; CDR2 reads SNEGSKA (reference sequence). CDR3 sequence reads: CNNGGGQETQYF. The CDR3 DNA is TGCAACAATGGAGGGGGCCAAGAGACCCAGTACTTC.

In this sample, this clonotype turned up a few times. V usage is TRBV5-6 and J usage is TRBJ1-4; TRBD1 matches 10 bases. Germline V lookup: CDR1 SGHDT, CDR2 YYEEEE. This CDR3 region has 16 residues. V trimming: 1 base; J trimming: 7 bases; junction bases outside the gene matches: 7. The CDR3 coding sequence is TGTGCCAGCAGCTTGAAAATGACAGGGGGCGTTGAAAAACTGTTTTTT. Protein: CASSLKMTGGVEKLFF. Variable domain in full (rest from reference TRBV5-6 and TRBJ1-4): DAGVTQSPTHLIKTRGQQVTLRCSPKSGHDTVSWYQQALGQGPQFIFQYYEEEERQRGNFPDRFSGHQFPNYSSELNVNALLLGDSALYLCASSLKMTGGVEKLFFGSGTQLSVL.

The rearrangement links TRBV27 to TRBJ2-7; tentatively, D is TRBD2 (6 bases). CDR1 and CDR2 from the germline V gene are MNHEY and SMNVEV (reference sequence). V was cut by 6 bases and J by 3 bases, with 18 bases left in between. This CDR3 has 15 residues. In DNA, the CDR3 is TGTGCCAGCAGCCCCTATGGTAGCGGAGGCTACGAGCAGTACTTC. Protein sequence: CASSPYGSGGYEQYF.

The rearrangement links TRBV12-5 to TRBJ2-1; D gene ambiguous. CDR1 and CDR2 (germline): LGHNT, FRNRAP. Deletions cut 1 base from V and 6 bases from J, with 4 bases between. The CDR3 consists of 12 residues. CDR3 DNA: TGTGCTAGTGGTTTGGCAGTCAATGAGCAGTTCTTC. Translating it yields CASGLAVNEQFF. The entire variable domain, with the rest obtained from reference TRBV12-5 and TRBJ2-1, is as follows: DARVTQTPRHKVTEMGQEVTMRCQPILGHNTVFWYRQTMMQGLELLAYFRNRAPLDDSGMPKDRFSAEMPDATLATLKIQPSEPRDSAVYFCASGLAVNEQFFGPGTRLTVL.

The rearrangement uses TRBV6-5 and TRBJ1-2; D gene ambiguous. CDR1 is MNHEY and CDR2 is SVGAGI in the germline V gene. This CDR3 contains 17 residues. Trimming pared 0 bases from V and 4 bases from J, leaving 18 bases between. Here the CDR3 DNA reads TGTGCCAGCAGTTACTCCGTCCACGTCCCCGGATTCTATGGCTACACCTTC. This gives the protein CASSYSVHVPGFYGYTF.

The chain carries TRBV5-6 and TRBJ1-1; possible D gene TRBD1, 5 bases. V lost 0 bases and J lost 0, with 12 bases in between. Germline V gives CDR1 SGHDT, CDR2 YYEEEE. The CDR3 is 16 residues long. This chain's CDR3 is CASSLEAGFMNTEAFF. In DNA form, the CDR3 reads TGTGCCAGCAGCTTGGAGGCAGGGTTCATGAACACTGAAGCTTTCTTT.